Below are 3 T cell receptor beta chains sequenced from a single sample in a study of molecular identifiers for immune sequencing clone quantification. Via MiXCR, TCRdb re-called the PCR reads, giving one row per CDR3 protein. The repertoire holds a few hundred thousand distinct CDR3 sequences, roughly a quarter seen once, with 0.65% to 0.75% in the top ten. Sequencing was carried out using naive CD8+ T cells from blood, with Jurkat cell RNA spiked in. Described subset: FACS-sorted CD8+CD4-CCR7+CD45RA+ naive T cells. The receptors originated from a human donor in good health. Some libraries in this study had Jurkat cell RNA spiked in.

Note on this clonotype: The junction shows a germline mismatch at one end, possibly a read error. This chain connects TRBV6-6 to TRBJ2-7; 9 nucleotides line up with TRBD2. The CDR3 is 14 residues long. Germline CDR1 MNHNY, CDR2 SVGAGI (reference sequence). In DNA, the CDR3 is TGTGCCAGCAATAGCGGGAGTTGGGTGCACGAGCAGCACTTC. Its translation: CASNSGSWVHEQHF.

This clonotype showed up just a few times. The rearrangement uses TRBV7-9 and TRBJ2-2; D uncertain. CDR1 and CDR2 (germline): SEHNR, FQNEAQ (reference sequence). The CDR3 is 15 amino acids. The V end was cut by 0 bases, the J end by 6 bases, with 11 bases between. In DNA form, the CDR3 reads TGTGCCAGCAGCTTAGCGCATGATTTTTCCGGGGAGCTGTTTTTT. Protein sequence: CASSLAHDFSGELFF.

This clonotype was found many times. This chain connects TRBV6-5 to TRBJ1-5; 8 nucleotides match TRBD1. V gave up 6 bases and J gave up 2 bases; unmatched junction bases: 9. The CDR3 is 16 residues long. The germline V gene encodes CDR1 MNHEY and CDR2 SVGAGI. CDR3 coding DNA: TGTGCCAGCAGGACTTTAGACAGGGGAGGCAATCAGCCCCAGCATTTT. Its protein product is CASRTLDRGGNQPQHF.